The 4 T cell receptor beta chains below were found in one sample sequenced in a study of shared clonotypes between healthy human individuals. Only in-frame clones appear in the TCRdb table, and some are missing; sequencing was by immunoSEQ multiplex PCR. The sample carries fewer than 650,000 clones, roughly four fifths recorded once. The sample consisted of PBMCs. The receptors were sampled from a woman aged 40 to 49 in good health. Some clones in this sample may be carry-over from other donors' samples.

This chain links TRBV15 with TRBJ2-1; TRBD2 agrees at 8 bases. This CDR3 is 18 amino acids long. V shed 1 base, J shed 3 bases, and the junction held 11 bases outside the gene matches. Germline-derived CDR1 and CDR2 are LNHNV and YYDKDF (reference sequence). The CDR3 DNA follows: TGTGCCACCAGCAGAGCCCCTAAGACTAGCGACATCTACAATGAGCAGTTCTTC. Encoded protein: CATSRAPKTSDIYNEQFF.

This clone appeared a single time. This chain uses TRBV9 with TRBJ2-5; TRBD2 matches at 9 bases. J was trimmed by 4 bases and V by 4 bases; bases with no gene match: 11. The V gene's germline CDR1 is SGDLS and CDR2 YYNGEE. The CDR3 contains 16 residues. Here the CDR3 DNA reads TGTGCCAGCAGCCCCGGCGGCGGGAGGGCCCGAGAGACCCAGTACTTC. Its translation: CASSPGGGRARETQYF. The complete variable domain, with remaining parts taken from reference TRBV9 and TRBJ2-5, reads DSGVTQTPKHLITATGQRVTLRCSPRSGDLSVYWYQQSLDQGLQFLIQYYNGEERAKGNILERFSAQQFPDLHSELNLSSLELGDSALYFCASSPGGGRARETQYFGPGTRLLVL.

The rearrangement joins TRBV29-1 to TRBJ1-6; weak D call: TRBD1 (5 bases). This CDR3 is 17 amino acids long. V was clipped by 0 bases and J by 7 bases, with 19 bases between them. The V gene's germline CDR1 is SQVTM and CDR2 ANQGSEA. The CDR3, as DNA: TGCAGCGTTGAAGATAAAACCGGGGGACGGACCAATTCACCCCTCCACTTT. Encoded protein: CSVEDKTGGRTNSPLHF.

V gene TRBV21-1 combines with J gene TRBJ1-2. TRBV21-1 is flagged as a pseudogene. This CDR3 has 16 residues. The CDR3 bases are TGTGCCAGCAGCATCAGACCCGGACGGAATAACTATGGCTACACCTTC. Amino acid sequence: CASSIRPGRNNYGYTF.